The rows below give T cell receptor beta chains drawn from one sample of a study of blood T cell repertoires in COVID-19. Here immunoSEQ multiplex PCR was the method, and the copy in TCRdb shows in-frame clones only, minus some. The table shows fewer than 200,000 clones, with 82% occurring only once. Sample: PBMCs or T cells enriched from blood (not recorded which). These receptors originate from a woman aged 55-70 years with acute COVID-19. The CDR3 runs from the conserved cysteine through the conserved F or W. The order of the fields is CDR3 DNA, CDR3 protein, V gene, J gene, D gene, clone size, CDR3 length. The D gene is left open where the match is weak. Expanded clones are given a class, and other clones once, few, many or no size at all.

TGTGCCAGTAGTATGGCTGGCAGGGTCAATCAGCCCCAGCATTTT	CASSMAGRVNQPQHF	TRBV19	TRBJ1-5	NA	few	15
TGTGCCAGCGGACAGATTAAACTGTTTTTT	CASGQIKLFF	TRBV28	TRBJ1-4	NA	few	10
TGTGCCAGCACCAAATACAATGAGCAGTTCTTC	CASTKYNEQFF	TRBV2	TRBJ2-1	NA	NA	11
TGTGCCAGCATTTCAGGGACAGCGAACACTGAAGCTTTCTTT	CASISGTANTEAFF	TRBV6-6	TRBJ1-1	TRBD1	NA	14
TGTGCCAGCAGCGTAGCTGGGGCAGGGTCAGGAAACACCATATATTTT	CASSVAGAGSGNTIYF	TRBV9	TRBJ1-3	NA	NA	16
TGTGCCAGCAGTTTGGACGGGGGGTACAATGAGCAGTTCTTC	CASSLDGGYNEQFF	TRBV7-7	TRBJ2-1	TRBD2	NA	14
TGTGCCATCAGAATGACAGGGAACACTGAAGCTTTCTTT	CAIRMTGNTEAFF	TRBV10-3	TRBJ1-1	NA	NA	13
TGTGCCAGTAGTATTGCGCGCTCTGGGGCCAACGTCCTGACTTTC	CASSIARSGANVLTF	TRBV19	TRBJ2-6	NA	NA	15
TGCAGCGGAAGAGGACAGCCGAACACTGAAGCTTTCTTT	CSGRGQPNTEAFF	TRBV29-1	TRBJ1-1	NA	once	13
TGTGCCAGCAGCTTCGGGCAACAGGGAGGGAGCAATCAGCCCCAGCATTTT	CASSFGQQGGSNQPQHF	TRBV21-1	TRBJ1-5	NA	NA	17
TGTGCCAGCAGTGGACTTGTGGGAGAGGGTTCACCCCTCCACTTT	CASSGLVGEGSPLHF	TRBV27	TRBJ1-6	NA	NA	15
TGTGCCAGCAGCTTCCCGACAGGAAACACCATATATTTT	CASSFPTGNTIYF	TRBV6-6	TRBJ1-3	NA	NA	13
TGTGCCAGTAGTCGGACAGGGAGGAATTCACCCCTCCACTTT	CASSRTGRNSPLHF	TRBV19	TRBJ1-6	TRBD1	NA	14
TGTGCCAGCTCACCCGAACAGGGCTGGTCCGGGGAGCTGTTTTTT	CASSPEQGWSGELFF	TRBV18	TRBJ2-2	NA	NA	15
TGTGCCAGCAGCCGACGATCGGGACTAGCGGGAGGCTCCTACGAGCAGTACTTC	CASSRRSGLAGGSYEQYF	TRBV4-2	TRBJ2-7	TRBD2	NA	18
TGTGCCTGGAGTGCGGCGGGGCGCACAGATACGCAGTATTTT	CAWSAAGRTDTQYF	TRBV30	TRBJ2-3	NA	NA	14
TGTGCCAGCAGCTTAGTCGGCAGGGGGAATGGCTACACCTTC	CASSLVGRGNGYTF	TRBV11-2	TRBJ1-2	TRBD1	NA	14
TGTGCCAGCAGCTTGGCGAAAGGGACAGGGATTGAAAAACTGTTTTTT	CASSLAKGTGIEKLFF	TRBV5-5	TRBJ1-4	TRBD1	NA	16
TGTGCCAGCCTAGGTGGAGGCACCATATATTTT	CASLGGGTIYF	TRBV12-3/TRBV12-4	TRBJ1-3	NA	NA	11
TGTGCCAGCAGCCAGACCGGAGAGACTGAAGCTTTCTTT	CASSQTGETEAFF	TRBV9	TRBJ1-1	NA	NA	13
TGCGCCAGCAGCGTGGGACAGGACAATGAGCAGTTCTTC	CASSVGQDNEQFF	TRBV5-1	TRBJ2-1	TRBD1	NA	13
TGTGCCAGCAGCTTAGTTCTAGCGGAATACAATGAGCAGTTCTTC	CASSLVLAEYNEQFF	TRBV13	TRBJ2-1	TRBD2	NA	15
TGTGCCAGCAGTTTATCTACGGAGCGCTATGGCTACACCTTC	CASSLSTERYGYTF	TRBV27	TRBJ1-2	NA	NA	14
TGCGCCAGCAGCGTCTCCGGGACAGGGAACTATGGCTACACCTTC	CASSVSGTGNYGYTF	TRBV5-1	TRBJ1-2	TRBD1	NA	15
TGCGCCAGCAGAGTCACGGAGTCGAGGGGCAATCAGCCCCAGCATTTT	CASRVTESRGNQPQHF	TRBV23-1	TRBJ1-5	NA	NA	16
TGTGCCAGCGGGGGGGGGCGGAAATTCCCGGACGAGCAGTACTTC	CASGGGRKFPDEQYF	TRBV2	TRBJ2-7	NA	NA	15
TGCGCCAGCAGCCAAGATATTTCAGCGAACCAAGAGACCCAGTACTTC	CASSQDISANQETQYF	TRBV4-3	TRBJ2-5	NA	NA	16
TGTGCCAGCAGCGTCCCCGGGACAGGGTACCACGAGCAGTACTTC	CASSVPGTGYHEQYF	TRBV9	TRBJ2-7	TRBD1	NA	15
TGTGCCAGCAGCTTAGCGGTGTTTAGCGGGAGGGCCAACTACGAGCAGTACTTC	CASSLAVFSGRANYEQYF	TRBV7-6	TRBJ2-7	TRBD2	NA	18
TGTGCCAGTAGTGCCCTAGAGGCGCAGTTCTTC	CASSALEAQFF	TRBV19	TRBJ2-1	NA	NA	11
TGTGCCAGCAGTGGAATTACTAGCGGGAGAGGGGATACGCAGTATTTT	CASSGITSGRGDTQYF	TRBV25-1	TRBJ2-3	TRBD2	NA	16
TGTGCCATAGGACTAGCAGGCACAGATACGCAGTATTTT	CAIGLAGTDTQYF	TRBV24-1	TRBJ2-3	TRBD2	once	13
TGTGCCAGCAGCTCAGGACAGGGTGGTGAAAAACTGTTTTTT	CASSSGQGGEKLFF	TRBV5-8	TRBJ1-4	TRBD1	NA	14
TGTGCCAGCAGCTTACCAAGCGGGGCTGACAATGATGAGCAGTTCTTC	CASSLPSGADNDEQFF	TRBV7-2	TRBJ2-1	TRBD2	NA	16
TGTGCCAGCAGCTCTTCCAGGGGGCAAGGCTACACCTTC	CASSSSRGQGYTF	TRBV3-1/TRBV3-2	TRBJ1-2	TRBD1	NA	13
TGTGCCAGCAGCCGCCTGACAGGGGGCATGACCAAAAACATTCAGTACTTC	CASSRLTGGMTKNIQYF	TRBV7-2	TRBJ2-4	TRBD1	NA	17
TGTGCCAGCTCTCAGAATGGAGGAGATGAAGCTTTCTTT	CASSQNGGDEAFF	TRBV18	TRBJ1-1	NA	NA	13
TGTGCCACCAGCAGGGTGGACAGGGTGGGATCACCCCTCCACTTT	CATSRVDRVGSPLHF	TRBV15	TRBJ1-6	TRBD1	NA	15
TGTGCCAGCAGCTCACTAGCGGGAGATAGGTGGGTGCAGTTCTTC	CASSSLAGDRWVQFF	TRBV11-2	TRBJ2-1	TRBD2	NA	15
TGTGCCATCAGTGATGCAGCGGGGGGTAGCACAGATACGCAGTATTTT	CAISDAAGGSTDTQYF	TRBV10-3	TRBJ2-3	TRBD2	NA	16
TGTGCCAGCAGTCCACTAGCTGGCGGCACAGATACGCAGTATTTT	CASSPLAGGTDTQYF	TRBV6-1	TRBJ2-3	NA	NA	15
TGTGCCAGCAGAGCCGGGACTAGCGGGGGGCAGCAGTTCTTC	CASRAGTSGGQQFF	TRBV2	TRBJ2-1	TRBD2	NA	14
TGTGCCAGCAGCTTAGCCGGGACAGCTGGAAACACCATATATTTT	CASSLAGTAGNTIYF	TRBV7-2	TRBJ1-3	TRBD1	NA	15
TGTGCCAGCAGCTTAAGAATCGGGACTAGTAGCTACAATGAGCAGTTCTTC	CASSLRIGTSSYNEQFF	TRBV7-2	TRBJ2-1	TRBD2	NA	17
TGTGCCAGCAGCCAAGATTGGGGCAGGGCAGGCGATGGCTACACCTTC	CASSQDWGRAGDGYTF	TRBV3-1/TRBV3-2	TRBJ1-2	NA	NA	16
TGCAGCTCCTCCGGCGGGGATATAGAGACCCAGTACTTC	CSSSGGDIETQYF	TRBV29-1	TRBJ2-5	NA	NA	13
TGTGCCAGCAGCGGCTCGACTAGCTACGGTGAGCAGTTCTTC	CASSGSTSYGEQFF	TRBV11-3	TRBJ2-1	TRBD2	NA	14